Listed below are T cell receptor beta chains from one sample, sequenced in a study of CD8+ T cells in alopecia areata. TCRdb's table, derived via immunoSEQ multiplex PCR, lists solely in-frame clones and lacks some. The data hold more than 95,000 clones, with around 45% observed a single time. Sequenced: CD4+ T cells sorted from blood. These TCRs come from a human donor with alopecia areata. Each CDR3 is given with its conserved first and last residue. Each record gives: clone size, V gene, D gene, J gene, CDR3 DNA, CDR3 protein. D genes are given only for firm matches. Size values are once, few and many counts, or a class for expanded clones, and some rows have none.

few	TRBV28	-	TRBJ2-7	TGTGCCAGCAGTTTGGCCCCCTACGAGCAGTACTTC	CASSLAPYEQYF
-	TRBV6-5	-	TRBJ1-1	TGTGCCAGCAGTTACTCTGGGGGAACTGAAGCTTTCTTT	CASSYSGGTEAFF
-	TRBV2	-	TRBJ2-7	TGTGCCAGCAGTGAAGGACCGGGAGAGCAGTACTTC	CASSEGPGEQYF
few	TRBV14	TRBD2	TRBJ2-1	TGTGCCAGCAGCCCGACCGGGACTAGCCTACATGAGCAGTTCTTC	CASSPTGTSLHEQFF
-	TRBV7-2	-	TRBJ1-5	TGTGCCAGCAGCTTAGGCCCCTTTGGCAATCAGCCCCAGCATTTT	CASSLGPFGNQPQHF
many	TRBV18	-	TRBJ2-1	TGTGCCAGCTCACCACCGAACAGTCACTACAATGAGCAGTTCTTC	CASSPPNSHYNEQFF
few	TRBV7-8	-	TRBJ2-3	TGTGCCAGCAGCTTTGCTGACCCTAGCACAGATACGCAGTATTTT	CASSFADPSTDTQYF
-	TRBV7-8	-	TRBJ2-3	TGTGCCAGCAGCCCTAGGTCCAGGCCCGGTCACACAGATACGCAGTATTTT	CASSPRSRPGHTDTQYF
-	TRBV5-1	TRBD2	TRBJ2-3	TGCGCCAGCAGCTCGACTAGCGGGGGGCCGCTTGGTACAGATACGCAGTATTTT	CASSSTSGGPLGTDTQYF
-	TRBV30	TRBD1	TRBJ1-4	TGTGCCTTCTCCCCCAGGACAGGGTCTATCTACGAAAAACTGTTTTTT	CAFSPRTGSIYEKLFF
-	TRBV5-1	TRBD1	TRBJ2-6	TGCGCCAGCAGCCTGAGGGGGCCAAGCAGCTCTGGGGCCAACGTCCTGACTTTC	CASSLRGPSSSGANVLTF
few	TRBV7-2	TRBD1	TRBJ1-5	TGTGCCAGCAGCTTAGGTACAGGGGGTCTGCCCCAGCATTTT	CASSLGTGGLPQHF
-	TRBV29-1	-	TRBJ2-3	TGCAGCGTTGCGTCAGGACAGAGCACAGATACGCAGTATTTT	CSVASGQSTDTQYF
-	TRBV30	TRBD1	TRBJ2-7	TGTGCCTGGAGAGAACAGGGGTACTCCTACGAGCAGTACTTC	CAWREQGYSYEQYF
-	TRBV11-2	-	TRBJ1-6	TGTGCCAGCAGCTTAGGGTGGCGGGTGGAATCACCCCTCCACTTT	CASSLGWRVESPLHF
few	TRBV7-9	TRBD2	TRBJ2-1	TGTGCCAGCAGCTTAGCGCGGACTAGCGGGCCTACCAATGAGCAGTTCTTC	CASSLARTSGPTNEQFF
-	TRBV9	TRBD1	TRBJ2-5	TGTGCCAGCAGCTCCCGACAGGGGGCGGGGGAGACCCAGTACTTC	CASSSRQGAGETQYF
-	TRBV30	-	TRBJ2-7	TGTGCCTGGAGTGTAGGAAGACGGCCAGACTTC	CAWSVGRRPDF
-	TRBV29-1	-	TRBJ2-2	TGCAGCGTTGAAAGCCGATACACCGGGGAGCTGTTTTTT	CSVESRYTGELFF
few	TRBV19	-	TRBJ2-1	TGTGCCAGTAGTATAAGAGGGACCCAGCGGCAAAATGAGCAGTTCTTC	CASSIRGTQRQNEQFF
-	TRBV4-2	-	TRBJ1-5	TGTGCCAGCAGCCAGGGCCTCGAGTTGGGCAATCAGCCCCAGCATTTT	CASSQGLELGNQPQHF
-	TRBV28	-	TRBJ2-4	TGTGCCAGCAGTATTGGATCGGTCGTAGCCAAAAACATTCAGTACTTC	CASSIGSVVAKNIQYF
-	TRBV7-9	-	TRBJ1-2	TGTGCCAGCAGCCCACAGGGCCCCTATGGCTACACCTTC	CASSPQGPYGYTF
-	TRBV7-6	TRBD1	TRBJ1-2	TGTGCCAGCAGCTTGACCAGGACAGGGGCCGACTACACCTTC	CASSLTRTGADYTF
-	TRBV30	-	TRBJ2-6	TGTGCCTGGAGCGGGGGACTGACCGCCGTCCTGACTTTC	CAWSGGLTAVLTF
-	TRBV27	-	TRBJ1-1	TGTGCCAGCAGTTATTTGGGAGGTGTGGTGAACACTGAAGCTTTCTTT	CASSYLGGVVNTEAFF
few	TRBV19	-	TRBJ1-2	TGTGCCAGTAAGAGGGAAGGGGTTGGCTACACCTTC	CASKREGVGYTF
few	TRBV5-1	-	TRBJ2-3	TGCGCCAGCAGCCAGCAGCGACCCGGCACAGATACGCAGTATTTT	CASSQQRPGTDTQYF
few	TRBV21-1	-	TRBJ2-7	TGTGCCAGCAGCACCCGGGGGCACGAGCAGTACTTC	CASSTRGHEQYF
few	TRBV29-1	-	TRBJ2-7	TGCAGCGTTGAATCTACAGGGTCGTCCGAGCAGTACTTC	CSVESTGSSEQYF
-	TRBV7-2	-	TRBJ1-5	TGTGCCAGCAGCTTACGGATAGATCAGCCCCAGCATTTT	CASSLRIDQPQHF
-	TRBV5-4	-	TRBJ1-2	TGTGCCAGCAGCACAACAGTAGATGGCTACACCTTC	CASSTTVDGYTF
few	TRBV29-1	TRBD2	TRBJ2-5	TGCAGCGTTGCGGGACTAGCGGGAGGATTTGAAGAGACCCAGTACTTC	CSVAGLAGGFEETQYF
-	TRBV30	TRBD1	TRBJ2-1	TGTGCCTGGAACAGGGGGCTGAGGGGTGAGCAGTTCTTC	CAWNRGLRGEQFF
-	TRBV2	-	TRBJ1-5	TGTGCCAGCAGTGTATCCCAAGACAGGTTCGAATTAGACAATCAGCCCCAGCATTTT	CASSVSQDRFELDNQPQHF
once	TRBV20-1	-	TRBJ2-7	TGCAGTGTCATAACGCGGGGTGAGCAGTACTTC	CSVITRGEQYF
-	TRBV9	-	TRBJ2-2	TGTGCCAGCAGCGCCCGTTCGGGAGCGAACACCGGGGAGCTGTTTTTT	CASSARSGANTGELFF
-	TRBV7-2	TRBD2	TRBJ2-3	TGTGCCAGCAGCCCAAACGGGGGGGGGATCGATACGCAGTATTTT	CASSPNGGGIDTQYF
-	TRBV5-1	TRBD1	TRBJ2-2	TGCGCCAGCAGCCCTGGTGTGACAGGGTCCACCGGGGAGCTGTTTTTT	CASSPGVTGSTGELFF
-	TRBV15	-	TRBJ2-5	TGTGCCACCAGCAGAGTCCGGACTAATCAAGAGACCCAGTACTTC	CATSRVRTNQETQYF
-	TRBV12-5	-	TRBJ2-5	TGTGCTAGTGGTTTGGGGGAGACCCAGTACTTC	CASGLGETQYF
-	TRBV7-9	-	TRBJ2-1	TGTGCCAGCAGCTCTGACGGAGGGGGGTACAATGAGCAGTTCTTC	CASSSDGGGYNEQFF
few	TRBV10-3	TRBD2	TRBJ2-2	TGTGCCATAAAAAACTACGAGCGGGATAACGGGGAGCTGTTTTTT	CAIKNYERDNGELFF
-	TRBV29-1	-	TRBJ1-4	TGCAGCGTTGCGTTCGGGGCCTATGAAAAACTGTTTTTT	CSVAFGAYEKLFF
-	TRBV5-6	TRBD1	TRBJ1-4	TGTGCCAGCAGCTTTGGACAGGGAGGTGAAAAACTGTTTTTT	CASSFGQGGEKLFF
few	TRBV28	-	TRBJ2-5	TGTGCCAGCAGTTTAATGGGAGAGACCCAGTACTTC	CASSLMGETQYF